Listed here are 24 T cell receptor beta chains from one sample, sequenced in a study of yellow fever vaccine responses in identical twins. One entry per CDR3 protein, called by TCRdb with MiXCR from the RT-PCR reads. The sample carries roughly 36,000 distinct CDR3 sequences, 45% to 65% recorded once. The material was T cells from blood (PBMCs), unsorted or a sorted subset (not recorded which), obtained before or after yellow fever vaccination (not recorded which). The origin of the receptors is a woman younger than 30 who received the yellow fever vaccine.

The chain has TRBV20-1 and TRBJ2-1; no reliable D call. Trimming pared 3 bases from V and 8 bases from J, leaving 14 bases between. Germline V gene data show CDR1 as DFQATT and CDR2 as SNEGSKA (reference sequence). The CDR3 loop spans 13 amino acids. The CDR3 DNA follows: TGCAGTGCTAGTGAGGTTCAGTTCGATGAGCAGTTCTTC. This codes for CSASEVQFDEQFF.

CDR3 coding DNA: TGTGCCAGCTCACCACTCCAGACCTCTGGGGCCAACGTCCTGACTTTC. Translated: CASSPLQTSGANVLTF. This rearrangement joins TRBV18 to TRBJ2-6; D unresolved. Germline CDR1 is KGHSH and CDR2 is LQKENI. Trimming shortened V by 1 base and J by 0 bases, and 7 bases separated the two germline ends. The CDR3 is made up of 16 amino acids.

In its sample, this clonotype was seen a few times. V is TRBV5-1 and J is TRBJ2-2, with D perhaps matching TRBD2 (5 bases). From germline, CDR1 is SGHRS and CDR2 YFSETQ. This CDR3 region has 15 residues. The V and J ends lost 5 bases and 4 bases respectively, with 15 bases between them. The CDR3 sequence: CASSSIYGGTGELFF. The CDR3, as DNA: TGCGCCAGCAGTTCGATATACGGAGGCACCGGGGAGCTGTTTTTT.

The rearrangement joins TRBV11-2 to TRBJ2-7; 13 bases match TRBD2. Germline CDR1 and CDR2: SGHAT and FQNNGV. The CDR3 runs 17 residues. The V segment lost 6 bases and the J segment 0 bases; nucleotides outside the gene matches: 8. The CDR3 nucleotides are TGTGCCAGCAGTCCACCCGGACTAGCGGGGGCCTCCTACGAGCAGTACGTC. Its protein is CASSPPGLAGASYEQYV.

The CDR3 spells CASSATSPSKYGYTF. The CDR3 DNA reads TGTGCCAGCTCAGCCACTTCTCCTTCGAAATATGGCTACACCTTC. This chain uses TRBV18 with TRBJ1-2; no clear D. V lost 5 bases to trimming and J lost 5 bases, with 18 bases between them. The CDR3 has 15 residues. CDR1 is KGHSH, CDR2 LQKENI, per germline. Together with reference TRBV18 and TRBJ1-2, the CDR3 gives the full variable domain: NAGVMQNPRHLVRRRGQEARLRCSPMKGHSHVYWYRQLPEEGLKFMVYLQKENIIDESGMPKERFSAEFPKEGPSILRIQQVVRGDSAAYFCASSATSPSKYGYTFGSGTRLTVV.

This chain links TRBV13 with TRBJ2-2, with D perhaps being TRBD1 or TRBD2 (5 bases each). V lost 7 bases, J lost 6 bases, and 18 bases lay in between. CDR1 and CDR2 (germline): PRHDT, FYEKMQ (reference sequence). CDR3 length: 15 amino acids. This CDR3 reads CASTGTPLGAGELFF. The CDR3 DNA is TGTGCCAGCACCGGAACCCCTTTGGGGGCCGGGGAGCTGTTTTTT.

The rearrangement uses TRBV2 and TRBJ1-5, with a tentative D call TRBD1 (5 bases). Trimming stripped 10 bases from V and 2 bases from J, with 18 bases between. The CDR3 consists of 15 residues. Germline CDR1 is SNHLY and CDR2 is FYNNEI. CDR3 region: CAITDSAGGNQPQHF. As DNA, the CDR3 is TGTGCCATCACTGACAGCGCCGGGGGCAATCAGCCCCAGCATTTT.

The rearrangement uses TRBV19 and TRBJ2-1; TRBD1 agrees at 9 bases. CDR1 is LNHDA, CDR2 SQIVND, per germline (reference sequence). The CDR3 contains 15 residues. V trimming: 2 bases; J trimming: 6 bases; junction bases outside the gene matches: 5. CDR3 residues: CASSIQQGAGNEQFF. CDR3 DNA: TGTGCCAGTAGTATACAACAGGGGGCTGGCAATGAGCAGTTCTTC.

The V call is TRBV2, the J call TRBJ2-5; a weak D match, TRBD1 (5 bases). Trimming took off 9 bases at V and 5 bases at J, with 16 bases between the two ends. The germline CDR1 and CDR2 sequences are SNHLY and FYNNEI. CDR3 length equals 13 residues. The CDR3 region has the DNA TGTGCCAGAGGGAAGGGGCAGATGGAGACCCAGTACTTC. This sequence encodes CARGKGQMETQYF.

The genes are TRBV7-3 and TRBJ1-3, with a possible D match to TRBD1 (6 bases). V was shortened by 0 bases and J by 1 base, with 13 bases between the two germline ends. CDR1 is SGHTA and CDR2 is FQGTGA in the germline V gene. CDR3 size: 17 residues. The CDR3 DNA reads TGTGCCAGCAGCTTAACTCCGGGACATCAATCTGGAAACACCATATATTTT. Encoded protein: CASSLTPGHQSGNTIYF.

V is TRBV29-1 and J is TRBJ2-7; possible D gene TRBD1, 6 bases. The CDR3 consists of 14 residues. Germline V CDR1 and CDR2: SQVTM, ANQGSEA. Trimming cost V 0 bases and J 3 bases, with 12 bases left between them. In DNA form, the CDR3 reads TGCAGCGTTGAAGATCAGGGCAGGGGCTACGAGCAGTACTTC. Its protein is CSVEDQGRGYEQYF.

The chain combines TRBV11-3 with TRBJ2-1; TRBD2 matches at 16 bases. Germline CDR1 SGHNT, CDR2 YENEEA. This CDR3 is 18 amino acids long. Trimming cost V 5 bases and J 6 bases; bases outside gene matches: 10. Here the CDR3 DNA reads TGTGCCAGCAGCCCACCGGGACTAGCGGGGGGGCGAACCAATGAGCAGTTCTTC. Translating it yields CASSPPGLAGGRTNEQFF.

CDR3 protein: CASRGQGAALNEQFF. The CDR3 nucleotides are TGTGCCAGCAGGGGACAGGGGGCGGCTTTGAATGAGCAGTTCTTC. The rearrangement links TRBV13 to TRBJ2-1; 12 bases are a match to TRBD1. With 6 bases clipped from V and 7 bases from J, the junction kept 7 bases outside the gene matches. The CDR3 has 15 amino acids. Germline V gene data show CDR1 as PRHDT and CDR2 as FYEKMQ (reference sequence).

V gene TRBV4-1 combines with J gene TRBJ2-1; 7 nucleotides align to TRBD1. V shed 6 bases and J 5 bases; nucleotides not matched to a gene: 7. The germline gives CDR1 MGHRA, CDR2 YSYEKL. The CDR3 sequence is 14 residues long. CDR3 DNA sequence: TGCGCCAGCAGTCGAAAGACAGGGAACAATGAGCAGTTCTTC. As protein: CASSRKTGNNEQFF.

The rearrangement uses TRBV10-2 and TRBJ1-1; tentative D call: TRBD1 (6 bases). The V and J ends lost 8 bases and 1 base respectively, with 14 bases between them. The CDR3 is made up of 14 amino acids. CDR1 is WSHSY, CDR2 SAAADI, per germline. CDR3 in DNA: TGCGCCAGCGAGACGGGACAATCGAACACTGAAGCTTTCTTT. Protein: CASETGQSNTEAFF.

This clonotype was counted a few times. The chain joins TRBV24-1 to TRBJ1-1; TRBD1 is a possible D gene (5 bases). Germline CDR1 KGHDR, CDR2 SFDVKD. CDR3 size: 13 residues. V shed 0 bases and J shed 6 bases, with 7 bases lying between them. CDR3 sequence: CATSDLSGAEAFF. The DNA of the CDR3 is TGTGCCACCAGTGATTTGTCGGGGGCTGAAGCTTTCTTT.

CDR3 residues: CASTPDRRLNNEQFF. The CDR3 DNA sequence: TGTGCCAGCACCCCGGACAGGCGACTAAACAATGAGCAGTTCTTC. The chain carries TRBV6-1 and TRBJ2-1, with 7 bases fitting TRBD1. This CDR3 has 15 amino acids. J lost 5 bases, V lost 7 bases, and 11 bases had no gene match. Germline V gene data show CDR1 as MNHNS and CDR2 as SASEGT.

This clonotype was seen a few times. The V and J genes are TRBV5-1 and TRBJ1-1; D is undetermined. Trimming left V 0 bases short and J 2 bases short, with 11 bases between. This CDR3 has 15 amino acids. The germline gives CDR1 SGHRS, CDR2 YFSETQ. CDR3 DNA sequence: TGCGCCAGCAGCTTGGGGACTACTACCAACACTGAAGCTTTCTTT. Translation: CASSLGTTTNTEAFF.

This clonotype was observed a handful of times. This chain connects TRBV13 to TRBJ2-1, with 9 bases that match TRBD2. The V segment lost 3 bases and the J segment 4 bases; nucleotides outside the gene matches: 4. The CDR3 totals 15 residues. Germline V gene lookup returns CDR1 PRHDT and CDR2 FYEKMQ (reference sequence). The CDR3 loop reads CASSLVSGGYNEQFF. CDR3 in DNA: TGTGCCAGCAGCTTGGTTAGCGGGGGTTACAATGAGCAGTTCTTC. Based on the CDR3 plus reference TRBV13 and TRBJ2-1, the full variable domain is AAGVIQSPRHLIKEKRETATLKCYPIPRHDTVYWYQQGPGQDPQFLISFYEKMQSDKGSIPDRFSAQQFSDYHSELNMSSLELGDSALYFCASSLVSGGYNEQFFGPGTRLTVL.

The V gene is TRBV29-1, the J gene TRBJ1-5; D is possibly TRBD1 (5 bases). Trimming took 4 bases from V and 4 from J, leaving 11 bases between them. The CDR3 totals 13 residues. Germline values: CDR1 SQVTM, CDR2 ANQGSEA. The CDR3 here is CSVAGTLNQPQHF. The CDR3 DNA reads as TGCAGCGTTGCAGGGACCTTAAATCAGCCCCAGCATTTT.

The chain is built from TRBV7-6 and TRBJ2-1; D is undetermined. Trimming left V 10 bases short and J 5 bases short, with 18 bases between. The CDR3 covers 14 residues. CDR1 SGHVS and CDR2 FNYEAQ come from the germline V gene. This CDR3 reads CATAPNTGHNEQFF. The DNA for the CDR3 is TGTGCCACCGCACCCAATACCGGGCACAATGAGCAGTTCTTC.

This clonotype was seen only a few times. CDR3 sequence: CASSQDHSGNHNEQFF. CDR3 coding DNA: TGTGCCAGCAGCCAAGACCATAGCGGGAATCACAATGAGCAGTTCTTC. This chain links TRBV4-2 with TRBJ2-1, with 8 bases matching TRBD2. The CDR3 is 16 residues long. Germline trimming cut 0 bases from V and 5 bases from J; bases unmatched to any gene: 6. Germline CDR1 LGHNA, CDR2 YNFKEQ.

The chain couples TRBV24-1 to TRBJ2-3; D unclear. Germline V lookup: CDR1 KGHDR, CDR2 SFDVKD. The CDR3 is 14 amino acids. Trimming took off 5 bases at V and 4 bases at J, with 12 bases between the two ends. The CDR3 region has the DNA TGTGCCACCAGTGCCAACGGGCCACCAGATACGCAGTATTTT. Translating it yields CATSANGPPDTQYF.

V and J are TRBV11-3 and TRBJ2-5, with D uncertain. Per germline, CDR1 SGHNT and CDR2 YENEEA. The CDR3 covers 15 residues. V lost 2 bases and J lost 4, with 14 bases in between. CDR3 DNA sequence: TGTGCCAGCAGCTTATCCCAAAGACCAAGAGAGACCCAGTACTTC. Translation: CASSLSQRPRETQYF.